Below are 28 T cell receptor beta chains sequenced from a single sample in a study of T-cell memory formation after mild COVID-19. MiXCR, run by TCRdb on the 5' RACE reads, gives a single entry per CDR3 protein. Of around 180,000 distinct CDR3 sequences listed, more than 15% are singletons. The specimen was PBMCs or a T cell subset sorted from them (not recorded which). The origin of the receptors is an adult woman who had mild COVID-19 (a few samples of this study predate the infection). Cell type and time point are not known.

J is TRBJ2-2 and V is TRBV9; D is perhaps TRBD1 or TRBD2 (5 bases each). The length of the CDR3 is 14 residues. V lost 5 bases and J 0 bases, leaving 8 bases between the germline ends. Germline V lookup: CDR1 SGDLS, CDR2 YYNGEE. The CDR3 region is CASRGRTNTGELFF. The DNA of the CDR3 is TGTGCCAGCAGGGGACGGACGAACACCGGGGAGCTGTTTTTT.

The chain joins TRBV20-1 to TRBJ2-2; TRBD1 is a possible D gene (5 bases). With 1 base removed from V and 2 bases from J, the gap between germline ends came to 8 bases. CDR3 length equals 14 residues. Per the germline V gene, CDR1 is DFQATT and CDR2 is SNEGSKA (reference sequence). CDR3 in DNA: TGCAGTGCTAGAGTTAGGGGTAACACCGGGGAGCTGTTTTTT. It translates to CSARVRGNTGELFF.

The J gene is TRBJ2-1, the V gene TRBV5-1; D is perhaps TRBD1 (6 bases). Per the germline V gene, CDR1 is SGHRS and CDR2 is YFSETQ. Trimming removed 4 bases from V and 4 bases from J, with 12 bases in between. This CDR3 is 14 amino acids long. The CDR3 sequence is CASSPGQIYNEQFF. As DNA, the CDR3 is TGCGCCAGCAGCCCTGGACAGATATACAATGAGCAGTTCTTC.

This clonotype was seen once. The chain recombines TRBV3-1 with TRBJ1-2; tentatively, D is TRBD1 (6 bases). V was clipped by 3 bases and J by 7 bases, with 9 bases between them. Germline lookup yields CDR1 LGHDT and CDR2 YNNKEL (reference sequence). The CDR3 covers 12 residues. The CDR3 DNA reads as TGTGCCAGCAGCCAGGGGGCGCTTGGCTACACCTTC. Translating gives CASSQGALGYTF.

This clonotype turned up a few times. This sequence joins TRBV30 and TRBJ2-7; TRBD2 matches 9 bases. V shed 4 bases, J shed 6 bases, and the junction held 4 bases outside the gene matches. The CDR3 length is 12 residues. Germline assignment: CDR1 GTSNPN and CDR2 SVGIG (reference sequence). The CDR3: CAWTSGNVEQYF. The CDR3 coding sequence is TGTGCCTGGACTAGCGGGAACGTCGAGCAGTACTTC.

This clonotype has a handful of counts. The gene calls are TRBV7-9 and TRBJ2-1, with TRBD1 matching over 8 bases. The CDR3 is made up of 15 amino acids. Germline CDR1 reads SEHNR; CDR2 reads FQNEAQ (reference sequence). V dropped 5 bases and J dropped 7; count of bases not matched to a gene: 10. CDR3 sequence (DNA): TGTGCCAGCAGCATCTCAGGGGGCGTCGCGAATGAGCAGTTCTTC. This gives the protein CASSISGGVANEQFF.

The rearrangement links TRBV7-7 to TRBJ2-5; 9 bases are a match to TRBD1. The CDR3 consists of 15 residues. In germline, CDR1 is SSHAT, CDR2 FNYEAQ (reference sequence). V lost 5 bases and J lost 2; bases outside the gene matches: 6. CDR3 in amino acids: CASSLDRGVQETQYF. The CDR3, as DNA: TGTGCCAGCAGCCTGGACAGGGGCGTACAAGAGACCCAGTACTTC.

The table lists this clonotype with a few counts. The chain links TRBV30 to TRBJ1-1; possible D gene TRBD1, 5 bases. V was shortened by 1 base and J by 4 bases, with 10 bases between the two germline ends. CDR1 GTSNPN and CDR2 SVGIG come from the germline V gene (reference sequence). There are 13 residues in the CDR3. The CDR3 is CAWSGQGGTEAFF. CDR3 DNA: TGTGCCTGGAGTGGGCAGGGAGGCACTGAAGCTTTCTTT.

J is TRBJ1-1 and V is TRBV6-5; TRBD1 agrees at 8 bases. Per germline, CDR1 MNHEY and CDR2 SVGAGI. J lost 6 bases, V lost 4 bases, and 10 bases had no gene match. The CDR3 extends over 15 amino acids. CDR3: CASSLSFPGGAEAFF. CDR3 bases: TGTGCCAGCAGTTTATCCTTCCCAGGGGGCGCTGAAGCTTTCTTT.

This clonotype showed up just a few times. The rearrangement joins TRBV28 to TRBJ2-5; maybe TRBD2 (6 bases). The germline V gene encodes CDR1 MDHEN and CDR2 SYDVKM. V lost 4 bases and J lost 7, with 10 bases in between. The CDR3 extends over 12 amino acids. The CDR3 region has the DNA TGTGCCAGCAGTTGGCGGCGGGGGACCCAGTACTTC. Its protein is CASSWRRGTQYF.

The chain uses TRBV24-1 and TRBJ2-2, with D unclear. The ends were cut back, 1 base at V and 6 bases at J, with 2 bases in the middle. This CDR3 is 12 amino acids long. Germline CDR1 is KGHDR and CDR2 is SFDVKD. CDR3 sequence reads: CATSDFAGELFF. The CDR3 bases are TGTGCCACCAGTGATTTCGCCGGGGAGCTGTTTTTT.

This chain links TRBV11-2 with TRBJ2-7, with TRBD1 identical over 7 bases. This CDR3 comprises 14 residues. Germline V gene sequence: CDR1 SGHAT, CDR2 FQNNGV. V shed 2 bases, J shed 6 bases, and the junction held 7 bases outside the gene matches. CDR3 sequence (DNA): TGTGCCAGCAGCTTAATTAAGGGGGCCGGCGAGCAGTACTTC. Amino acid sequence: CASSLIKGAGEQYF.

The chain employs TRBV6-2 or TRBV6-3 and TRBJ2-3, with D possibly being TRBD1 (6 bases). Trimming pared 6 bases from V and 4 bases from J, leaving 11 bases between. Germline values: CDR1 MNHEY, CDR2 SVGEGT. The CDR3 totals 13 residues. The CDR3 DNA follows: TGTGCCAGCAGCCATACAGGGTCAGATACGCAGTATTTT. Protein: CASSHTGSDTQYF.

This chain links TRBV7-9 with TRBJ2-5; perhaps D is TRBD1 or TRBD2 (5 bases each). Germline V gives CDR1 SEHNR, CDR2 FQNEAQ (reference sequence). Trimming cost V 5 bases and J 4 bases, with 14 bases left between them. The CDR3 is 14 residues long. CDR3 bases: TGTGCCAGCAGCCCAGAGGCAGGGACAGAGACCCAGTACTTC. It codes for CASSPEAGTETQYF.

CDR3 nucleotides: TGTGCCAGCTCACCGGGTGGGACCACAGATACGCAGTATTTT. Translation: CASSPGGTTDTQYF. The chain recombines TRBV18 with TRBJ2-3; D tentatively fits TRBD1 or TRBD2 (5 bases each). Germline V gene sequence: CDR1 KGHSH, CDR2 LQKENI. The CDR3 has 14 residues. V gave up 3 bases and J gave up 2 bases, with 9 bases separating them.

The chain has TRBV24-1 and TRBJ2-5; D is possibly TRBD2 (7 bases). The CDR3 runs to 15 residues. V dropped 3 bases and J dropped 5 bases, with 15 bases sitting between them. Per the germline V gene, CDR1 is KGHDR and CDR2 is SFDVKD. The CDR3 loop is CATSDGGAVAETQYF. CDR3 DNA sequence: TGTGCCACCAGTGATGGGGGGGCGGTCGCGGAGACCCAGTACTTC.

This clonotype was counted a few times. The CDR3 protein is CASSLRRASEQYF. CDR3 in DNA: TGCGCCAGCAGCTTGCGCAGGGCCTCCGAGCAGTACTTC. The genes are TRBV5-1 and TRBJ2-7, with D maybe TRBD1 (5 bases). Deletions cut 1 base from V and 6 bases from J, with 11 bases between. The CDR3 runs to 13 residues. CDR1 SGHRS and CDR2 YFSETQ come from the germline V gene.

The chain is built from TRBV12-3 or TRBV12-4 and TRBJ1-2; D gene unclear. The V end was cut by 4 bases, the J end by 4 bases, with 13 bases between. This CDR3 is built from 14 residues. Here the CDR3 reads CASSYHGPTYGYTF. DNA for the CDR3: TGTGCCAGCAGTTACCACGGACCGACCTATGGCTACACCTTC.

This clonotype was seen more than once but under ten times. The chain recombines TRBV6-1 with TRBJ2-1, with 7 positions matching TRBD1. This CDR3 has 13 amino acids. Looked up from germline, CDR1 is MNHNS and CDR2 is SASEGT. Trimming at V came to 6 bases and at J to 4 bases, leaving 3 bases not matched to a gene. The DNA of the CDR3 is TGTGCCAGCAGGTGGGGACAGTACAATGAGCAGTTCTTC. Protein sequence: CASRWGQYNEQFF.

A few counts support this clonotype. The rearrangement links TRBV20-1 to TRBJ2-3; TRBD2 agrees at 7 bases. Germline-derived CDR1 and CDR2 are DFQATT and SNEGSKA (reference sequence). V lost 3 bases to trimming and J lost 5 bases; unmatched junction nucleotides: 8. There are 14 residues in the CDR3. CDR3 residues: CSASGGLAVDTQYF. DNA for the CDR3: TGCAGTGCTAGCGGCGGGCTAGCGGTAGATACGCAGTATTTT.

This clonotype was observed many times. V usage is TRBV12-3 or TRBV12-4 and J usage is TRBJ2-7; 10 bases line up with TRBD1. J gave up 3 bases and V 5 bases, and 7 bases lay outside the gene matches. There are 15 residues in the CDR3. The CDR3 DNA reads TGTGCCAGCAGTCCTCGAAGGACAGGGGGCTACGAGCAGTACTTC. It codes for CASSPRRTGGYEQYF.

Only a few counts were recorded for this clonotype. V and J are TRBV6-1 and TRBJ1-2; the D gene is possibly TRBD1 (5 bases). Per germline, CDR1 MNHNS and CDR2 SASEGT. This CDR3 has 14 residues. Trimming shortened V by 3 bases and J by 4 bases, and 12 bases separated the two germline ends. For the CDR3, the DNA is TGTGCCAGCAGTGAGGAGCGGGGCGTCTATGGCTACACCTTC. As protein: CASSEERGVYGYTF.

The sample holds a few counts of this clonotype. The chain combines TRBV27 with TRBJ1-1; D gene unclear. This CDR3 region has 16 residues. Trimming removed 0 bases at V and 1 base at J, with 12 bases between. CDR1 and CDR2 (germline): MNHEY, SMNVEV (reference sequence). The CDR3: CASSLSPLMGNTEAFF. The DNA for the CDR3 is TGTGCCAGCAGTTTATCGCCCCTAATGGGGAACACTGAAGCTTTCTTT.

In its sample, this clonotype was seen a few times. The chain uses TRBV12-3 or TRBV12-4 and TRBJ2-1, with 13 bases aligning to TRBD2. The V segment lost 5 bases and the J segment 3 bases; nucleotides outside the gene matches: 13. The CDR3 is made up of 19 amino acids. CDR3 nucleotide sequence: TGTGCCAGCAGTCTCAGACTAGCGGGGGGCCCCGGGGGCTACAATGAGCAGTTCTTC. It is translated as CASSLRLAGGPGGYNEQFF.

The gene calls are TRBV12-3 or TRBV12-4 and TRBJ2-4; 10 bases agree with TRBD2. V shed 3 bases, J shed 0 bases, and the junction held 5 bases outside the gene matches. This CDR3 is 17 amino acids long. The CDR3: CASSFLGLAAAKNIQYF. The CDR3 DNA is TGTGCCAGCAGTTTCTTAGGACTAGCGGCAGCCAAAAACATTCAGTACTTC.

The chain recombines TRBV12-3 or TRBV12-4 with TRBJ2-5; D gene ambiguous. Trimming pared 3 bases from V and 5 bases from J, leaving 10 bases between. The CDR3 consists of 13 residues. The CDR3 sequence: CASSLGFTETQYF. In DNA form, the CDR3 reads TGTGCCAGCAGTTTGGGGTTTACGGAGACCCAGTACTTC.

V and J are TRBV3-1 and TRBJ2-3; 7 bases are a match to TRBD1. Germline V lookup: CDR1 LGHDT, CDR2 YNNKEL (reference sequence). V was pared by 4 bases and J by 3 bases, with 7 bases of the junction left unmatched. This CDR3 contains 15 residues. The CDR3 sequence: CASSPGGRWTDTQYF. The CDR3 nucleotides are TGTGCCAGCAGCCCAGGGGGAAGGTGGACAGATACGCAGTATTTT.

V is TRBV5-1 and J is TRBJ1-5, with TRBD1 identical over 8 bases. CDR1 and CDR2 (germline): SGHRS, YFSETQ. The length of the CDR3 is 15 residues. V was clipped by 5 bases and J by 2 bases; unmatched bases: 6. The CDR3 bases are TGCGCCAGCAGGGCGACAGGGGAGGGCAATCAGCCCCAGCATTTT. Amino acids: CASRATGEGNQPQHF.